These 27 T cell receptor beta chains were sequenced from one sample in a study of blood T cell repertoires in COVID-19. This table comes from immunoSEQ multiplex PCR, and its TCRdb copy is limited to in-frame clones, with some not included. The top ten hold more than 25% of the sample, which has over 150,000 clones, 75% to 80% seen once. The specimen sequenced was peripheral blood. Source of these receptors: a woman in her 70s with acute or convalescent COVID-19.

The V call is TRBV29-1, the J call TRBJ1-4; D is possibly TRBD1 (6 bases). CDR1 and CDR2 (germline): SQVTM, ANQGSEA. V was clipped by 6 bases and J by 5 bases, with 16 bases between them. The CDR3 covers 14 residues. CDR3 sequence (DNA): TGCAGCGTCCTTTCGGACAGCTCGAATGAAAAACTGTTTTTT. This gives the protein CSVLSDSSNEKLFF.

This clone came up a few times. CDR3 sequence reads: CASYREVTGELFF. CDR3 in DNA: TGTGCCAGTTACCGGGAAGTCACCGGGGAGCTGTTTTTT. The chain employs TRBV19 and TRBJ2-2; D is possibly TRBD2 (5 bases). Trimming cost V 8 bases and J 4 bases, with 11 bases left between them. CDR1 and CDR2 from the germline V gene are LNHDA and SQIVND (reference sequence). The CDR3 sequence is 13 residues long. The variable domain in full, with the rest retrieved from reference TRBV19 and TRBJ2-2, is DGGITQSPKYLFRKEGQNVTLSCEQNLNHDAMYWYRQDPGQGLRLIYYSQIVNDFQKGDIAEGYSVSREKKESFPLTVTSAQKNPTAFYLCASYREVTGELFFGEGSRLTVL.

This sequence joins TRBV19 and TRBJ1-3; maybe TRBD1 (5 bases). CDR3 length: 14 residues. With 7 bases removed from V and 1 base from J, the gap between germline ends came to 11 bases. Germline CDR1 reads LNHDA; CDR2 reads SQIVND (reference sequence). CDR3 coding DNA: TGTGCCAGTAACCCGACAGCGTCTGGAAACACCATATATTTT. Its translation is CASNPTASGNTIYF.

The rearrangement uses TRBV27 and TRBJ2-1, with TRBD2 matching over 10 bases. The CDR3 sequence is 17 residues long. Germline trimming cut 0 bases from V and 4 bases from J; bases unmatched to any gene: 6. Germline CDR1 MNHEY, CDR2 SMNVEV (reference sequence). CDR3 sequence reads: CASSLSARTSGYNEQFF. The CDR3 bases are TGTGCCAGCAGTTTATCTGCCAGGACTAGCGGATACAATGAGCAGTTCTTC.

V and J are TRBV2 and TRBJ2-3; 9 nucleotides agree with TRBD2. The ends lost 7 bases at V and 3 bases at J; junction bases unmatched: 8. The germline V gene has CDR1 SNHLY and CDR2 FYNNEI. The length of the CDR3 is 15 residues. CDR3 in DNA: TGTGCCAGCAACTTAGCGGGAGTCAAGACAGATACGCAGTATTTT. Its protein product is CASNLAGVKTDTQYF. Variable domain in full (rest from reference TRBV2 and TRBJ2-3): EPEVTQTPSHQVTQMGQEVILRCVPISNHLYFYWYRQILGQKVEFLVSFYNNEISEKSEIFDDQFSVERPDGSNFTLKIRSTKLEDSAMYFCASNLAGVKTDTQYFGPGTRLTVL.

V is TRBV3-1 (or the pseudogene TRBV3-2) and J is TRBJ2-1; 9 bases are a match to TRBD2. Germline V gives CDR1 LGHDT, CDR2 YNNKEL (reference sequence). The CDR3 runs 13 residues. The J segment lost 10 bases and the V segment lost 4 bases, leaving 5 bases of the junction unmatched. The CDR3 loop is CASSPTSGREQFF. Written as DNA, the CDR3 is TGTGCCAGCAGCCCGACTAGCGGCAGGGAGCAGTTCTTC.

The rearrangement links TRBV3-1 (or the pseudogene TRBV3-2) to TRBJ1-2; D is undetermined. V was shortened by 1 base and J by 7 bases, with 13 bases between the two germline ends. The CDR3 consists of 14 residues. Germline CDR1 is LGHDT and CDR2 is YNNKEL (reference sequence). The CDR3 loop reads CASSQAPTGGGYTF. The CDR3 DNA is TGTGCCAGCAGCCAAGCCCCGACGGGTGGTGGCTACACCTTC.

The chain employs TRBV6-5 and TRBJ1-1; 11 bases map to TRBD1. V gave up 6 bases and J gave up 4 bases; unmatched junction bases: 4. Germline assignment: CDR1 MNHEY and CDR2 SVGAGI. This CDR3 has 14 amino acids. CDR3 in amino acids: CASRTGQGATEAFF. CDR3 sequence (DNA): TGTGCCAGCAGGACTGGACAGGGGGCCACTGAAGCTTTCTTT.

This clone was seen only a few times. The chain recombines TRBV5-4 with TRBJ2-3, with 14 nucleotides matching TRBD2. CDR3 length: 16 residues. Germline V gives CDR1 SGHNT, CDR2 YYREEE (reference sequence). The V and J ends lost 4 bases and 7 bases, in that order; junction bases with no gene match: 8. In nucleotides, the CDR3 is TGTGCCAGCAGCGCAGGGACTAGCGGGAGTGTATATACGCAGTATTTT. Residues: CASSAGTSGSVYTQYF.

The CDR3 DNA follows: TGTGCCAGCAGCCAAGACAGGGGTTATAATTCACCCCTCCACTTT. Encoded protein: CASSQDRGYNSPLHF. The chain combines TRBV3-1 (or the pseudogene TRBV3-2) with TRBJ1-6, with D tentatively TRBD1 (6 bases). V was clipped by 0 bases and J by 4 bases, with 7 bases between them. This CDR3 has 15 amino acids. CDR1 is LGHDT and CDR2 is YNNKEL in the germline V gene (reference sequence).

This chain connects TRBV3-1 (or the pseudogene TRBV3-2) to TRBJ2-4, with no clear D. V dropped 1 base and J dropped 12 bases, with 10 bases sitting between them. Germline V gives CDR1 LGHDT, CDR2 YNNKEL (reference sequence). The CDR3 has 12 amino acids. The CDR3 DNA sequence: TGTGCCAGCAGCCAAGCTCTAGGTACTCAGTACTTC. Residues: CASSQALGTQYF.

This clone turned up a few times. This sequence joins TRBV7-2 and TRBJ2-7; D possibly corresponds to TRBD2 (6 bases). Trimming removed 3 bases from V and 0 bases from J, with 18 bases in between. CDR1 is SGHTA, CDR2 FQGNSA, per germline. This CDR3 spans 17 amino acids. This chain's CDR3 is CASSLGPLARSSYEQYF. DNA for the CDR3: TGTGCCAGCAGCTTGGGACCTCTAGCGCGGAGCTCCTACGAGCAGTACTTC.

The CDR3 bases are TGTGCCAGCGGCGGACAGGTGAATTCACCCCTCCACTTT. Protein product: CASGGQVNSPLHF. This rearrangement joins TRBV6-5 to TRBJ1-6, with 7 positions matching TRBD1. The length of the CDR3 is 13 residues. Germline lookup yields CDR1 MNHEY and CDR2 SVGAGI. With V trimmed by 8 bases and J by 7 bases, 5 bases remained unmatched.

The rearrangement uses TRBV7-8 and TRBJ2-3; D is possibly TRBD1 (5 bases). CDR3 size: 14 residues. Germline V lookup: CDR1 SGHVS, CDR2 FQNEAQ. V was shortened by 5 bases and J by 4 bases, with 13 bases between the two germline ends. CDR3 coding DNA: TGTGCCAGCAGCCCGGCCAGGGTGGCAGATACGCAGTATTTT. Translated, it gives CASSPARVADTQYF.

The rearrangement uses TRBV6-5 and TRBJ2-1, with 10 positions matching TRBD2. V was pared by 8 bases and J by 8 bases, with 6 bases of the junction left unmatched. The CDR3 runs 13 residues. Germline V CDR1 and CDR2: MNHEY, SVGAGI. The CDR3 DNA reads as TGTGCCAGCGGGGCTAGCGGGAGCGATGAGCAGTTCTTC. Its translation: CASGASGSDEQFF.

CDR3 sequence reads: CASSWGGGAEGDTQYF. CDR3 nucleotide sequence: TGTGCCAGTAGTTGGGGGGGAGGGGCCGAAGGAGATACGCAGTATTTT. This chain joins TRBV19 and TRBJ2-3; 7 bases are a match to TRBD2. Germline-derived CDR1 and CDR2 are LNHDA and SQIVND (reference sequence). V lost 5 bases to trimming and J lost 5 bases; unmatched junction nucleotides: 13. The CDR3 consists of 16 residues.

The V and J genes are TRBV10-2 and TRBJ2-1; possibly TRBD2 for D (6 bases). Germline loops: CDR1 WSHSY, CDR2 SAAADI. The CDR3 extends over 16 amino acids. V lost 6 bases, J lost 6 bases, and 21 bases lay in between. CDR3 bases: TGCGCCAGCAGGTATCTCCCTAGGGCGGGGTTCAATGAGCAGTTCTTC. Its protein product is CASRYLPRAGFNEQFF.

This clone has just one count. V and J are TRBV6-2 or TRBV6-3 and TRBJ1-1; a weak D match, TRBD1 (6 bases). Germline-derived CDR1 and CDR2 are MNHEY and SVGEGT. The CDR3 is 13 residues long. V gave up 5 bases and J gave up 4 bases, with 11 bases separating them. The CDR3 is CASSQGRGTEAFF. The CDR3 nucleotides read TGTGCCAGCAGTCAGGGGCGAGGCACTGAAGCTTTCTTT.

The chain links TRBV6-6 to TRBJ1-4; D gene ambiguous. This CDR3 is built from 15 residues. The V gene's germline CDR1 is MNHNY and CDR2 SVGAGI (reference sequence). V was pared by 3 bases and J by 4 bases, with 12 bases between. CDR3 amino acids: CASSYWADINEKLFF. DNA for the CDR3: TGTGCCAGCAGTTATTGGGCAGACATTAATGAAAAACTGTTTTTT.

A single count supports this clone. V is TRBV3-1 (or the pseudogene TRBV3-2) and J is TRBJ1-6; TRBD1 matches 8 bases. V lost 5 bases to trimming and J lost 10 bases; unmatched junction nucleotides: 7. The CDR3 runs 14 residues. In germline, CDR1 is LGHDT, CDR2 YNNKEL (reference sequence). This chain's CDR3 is CASSSTGERSPLHF. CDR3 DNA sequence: TGTGCCAGCAGCTCGACAGGGGAGCGGTCACCCCTCCACTTT.

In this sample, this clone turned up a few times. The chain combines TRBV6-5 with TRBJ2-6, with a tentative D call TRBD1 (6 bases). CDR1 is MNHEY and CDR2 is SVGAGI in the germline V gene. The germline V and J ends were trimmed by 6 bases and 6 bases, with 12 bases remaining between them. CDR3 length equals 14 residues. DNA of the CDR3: TGTGCCAGCAGCAGGACAGTAGCGGCCAACGTCCTGACTTTC. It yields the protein CASSRTVAANVLTF.

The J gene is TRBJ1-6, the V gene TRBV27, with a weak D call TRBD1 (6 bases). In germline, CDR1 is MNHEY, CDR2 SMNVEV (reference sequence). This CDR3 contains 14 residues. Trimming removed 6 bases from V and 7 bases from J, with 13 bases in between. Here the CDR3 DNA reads TGTGCCAGCAGCCCAACAGGGCGAAATTCACCCCTCCACTTT. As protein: CASSPTGRNSPLHF.

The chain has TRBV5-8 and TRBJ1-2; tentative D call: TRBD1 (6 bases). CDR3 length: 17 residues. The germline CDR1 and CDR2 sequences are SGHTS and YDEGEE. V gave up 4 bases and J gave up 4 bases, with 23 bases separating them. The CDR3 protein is CASSPDSMTAGGYGYTF. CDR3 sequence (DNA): TGTGCCAGCAGCCCGGACAGTATGACGGCCGGAGGCTATGGCTACACCTTC.

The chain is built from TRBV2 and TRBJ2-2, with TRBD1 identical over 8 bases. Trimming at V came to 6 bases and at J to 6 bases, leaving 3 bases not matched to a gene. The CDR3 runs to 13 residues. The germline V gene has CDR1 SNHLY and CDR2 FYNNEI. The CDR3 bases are TGTGCCAGCAGAGCACAGGGGGCCGGGGAGCTGTTTTTT. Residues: CASRAQGAGELFF. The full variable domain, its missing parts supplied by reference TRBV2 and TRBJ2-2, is EPEVTQTPSHQVTQMGQEVILRCVPISNHLYFYWYRQILGQKVEFLVSFYNNEISEKSEIFDDQFSVERPDGSNFTLKIRSTKLEDSAMYFCASRAQGAGELFFGEGSRLTVL.

The CDR3 nucleotides read TGTGCCAGCATGGCGACTAGGGGAGAGACCCAGTACTTC. Translation gives CASMATRGETQYF. The chain couples TRBV6-5 to TRBJ2-5, with D possibly being TRBD2 (6 bases). V lost 7 bases and J lost 4, with 13 bases in between. Germline CDR1 reads MNHEY; CDR2 reads SVGAGI. CDR3 size: 13 residues.

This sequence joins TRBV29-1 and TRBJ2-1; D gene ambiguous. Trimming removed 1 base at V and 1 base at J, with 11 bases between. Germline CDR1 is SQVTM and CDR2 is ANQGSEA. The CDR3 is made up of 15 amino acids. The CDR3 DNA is TGCAGCGTTGAAGGCGACACCCTATCCTACAATGAGCAGTTCTTC. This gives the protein CSVEGDTLSYNEQFF.

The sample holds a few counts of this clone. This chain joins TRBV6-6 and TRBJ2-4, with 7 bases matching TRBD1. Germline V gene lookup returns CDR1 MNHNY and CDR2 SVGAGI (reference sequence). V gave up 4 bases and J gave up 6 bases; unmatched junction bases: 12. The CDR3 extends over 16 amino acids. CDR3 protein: CASSSKMTGLGNIQYF. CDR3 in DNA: TGTGCCAGCAGTTCCAAAATGACAGGGCTTGGAAACATTCAGTACTTC.